This entry concerns a single TCR beta chain. As yet, its antigen is unknown. Clones were read by immunoSEQ multiplex PCR, and TCRdb kept only the in-frame ones, dropping some. This sample has around 18,000 clones, with around 82% found just once. PCR or immunohistochemistry showed mismatch repair deficiency in every enrolled patient. The germline V gene has CDR1 LNHDA and CDR2 SQIVND (reference sequence). Between the trimmed V and J ends, which lost 7 bases and 3 bases, there was a span of 14 bases. The CDR3 runs to 14 residues. This sample was included in a study of PD-1 blockade in mismatch repair-deficient tumors. Study-wide context: Patients had eleven to twelve mismatch repair-deficient cancer types, all previously treated and progressing. Study results and limitations: After pembrolizumab, tumor-resident clones rose rapidly, then generally contracted before radiologic responses.

The clonotype comes from an adult with mismatch repair-deficient cancer. Sequences were derived from PBMCs, sampled less than 25 weeks after starting pembrolizumab. The V call is TRBV19, the J call TRBJ2-3; possible D gene TRBD1, 5 bases. As DNA, the CDR3 is TGTGCCAGTAATGGTTGGCAGGGTACAGATACGCAGTATTTT. This translates into CASNGWQGTDTQYF.